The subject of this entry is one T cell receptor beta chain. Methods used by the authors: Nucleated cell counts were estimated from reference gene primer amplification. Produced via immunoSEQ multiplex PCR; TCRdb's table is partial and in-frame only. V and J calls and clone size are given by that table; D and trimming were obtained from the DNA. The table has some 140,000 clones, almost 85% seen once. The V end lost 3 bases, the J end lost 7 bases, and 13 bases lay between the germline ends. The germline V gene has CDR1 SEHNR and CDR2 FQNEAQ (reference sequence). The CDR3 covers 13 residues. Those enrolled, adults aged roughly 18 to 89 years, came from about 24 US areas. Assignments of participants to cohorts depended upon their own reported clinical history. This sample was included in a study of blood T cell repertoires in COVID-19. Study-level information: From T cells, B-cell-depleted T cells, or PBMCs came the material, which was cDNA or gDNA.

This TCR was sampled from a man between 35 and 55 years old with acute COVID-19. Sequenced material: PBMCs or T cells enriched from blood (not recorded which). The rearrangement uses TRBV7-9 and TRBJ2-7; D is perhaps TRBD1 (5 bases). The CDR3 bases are TGTGCCAGCAGCTTCCAGGGATCGTGGGAGCAGTACTTC. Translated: CASSFQGSWEQYF.